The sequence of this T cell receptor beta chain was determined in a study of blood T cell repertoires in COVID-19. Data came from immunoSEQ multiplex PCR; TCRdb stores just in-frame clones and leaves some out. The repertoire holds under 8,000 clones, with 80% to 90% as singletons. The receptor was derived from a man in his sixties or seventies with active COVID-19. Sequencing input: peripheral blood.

CDR3 DNA sequence: TGTGCCAGCAGTTTAACAGGGATCTATGGCTACACCTTC. Encoded protein: CASSLTGIYGYTF. The genes are TRBV27 and TRBJ1-2; perhaps TRBD1 as D (6 bases). Trimming took off 2 bases at V and 4 bases at J, with 8 bases between the two ends. CDR3 length: 13 amino acids. Germline V lookup: CDR1 MNHEY, CDR2 SMNVEV (reference sequence).